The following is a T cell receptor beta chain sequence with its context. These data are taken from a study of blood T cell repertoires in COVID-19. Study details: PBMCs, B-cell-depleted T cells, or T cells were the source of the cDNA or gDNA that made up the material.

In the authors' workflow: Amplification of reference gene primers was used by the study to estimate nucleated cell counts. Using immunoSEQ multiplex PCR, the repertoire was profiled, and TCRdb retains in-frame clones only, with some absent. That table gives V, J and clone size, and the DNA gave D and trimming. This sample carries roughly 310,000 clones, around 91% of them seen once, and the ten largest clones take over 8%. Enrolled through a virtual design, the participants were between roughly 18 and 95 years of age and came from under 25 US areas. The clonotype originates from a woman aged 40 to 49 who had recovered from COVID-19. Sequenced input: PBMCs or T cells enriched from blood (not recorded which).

The CDR3 protein is CASSFGLAGGTTGELFF. CDR3 coding DNA: TGTGCCAGCAGTTTCGGACTAGCGGGGGGCACCACCGGGGAGCTGTTTTTT. The rearrangement joins TRBV3-1 (or the pseudogene TRBV3-2) to TRBJ2-2; 14 bases fit TRBD2. V lost 6 bases to trimming and J lost 4 bases; unmatched junction nucleotides: 7. The CDR3 spans 17 residues. CDR1 LGHDT and CDR2 YNNKEL come from the germline V gene (reference sequence).